Listed below are T cell receptor beta chains from one sample, sequenced in a study of blood T cell repertoires in COVID-19. Sequenced by immunoSEQ multiplex PCR; TCRdb stores in-frame clones only, minus some. Among about 380,000 clones listed, more than 70% were seen once. Source material: PBMCs or T cells enriched from blood (not recorded which). All receptors come from a woman aged 18 to 35 who had recovered from COVID-19. Each CDR3 is given with its conserved first and last residue. The size entry is marked missing in some rows and otherwise reads once, few, many or a size class.

CDR3: CASIPRGGKNTEAFF
V: TRBV19
size: .

CDR3: CASSLEARVTQYF
V: TRBV5-5
size: once

CDR3: CAVGGGWADTQYF
V: TRBV28
size: once

CDR3: CASRVGQSSNQPQHF
V: TRBV6-5
size: .

CDR3: CASSDTGTGVRGQPQHF
V: TRBV27
size: once

CDR3: CASSVASGGYEQYF
V: TRBV9
size: .

CDR3: CSVVNGQGPGGEQFF
V: TRBV29-1
size: .

CDR3: CASSPGSRTEAFF
V: TRBV5-6
size: .

CDR3: CASSYKLLETQYF
V: TRBV6-2/TRBV6-3
size: once

CDR3: CASSLRDSRKNTEAFF
V: TRBV5-1
size: .

CDR3: CASSLEGGGRTEAFF
V: TRBV5-4
size: many

CDR3: CASSTPGTFYTGELFF
V: TRBV5-4
size: .

CDR3: CASSLPDQYNEQFF
V: TRBV5-6
size: .

CDR3: CASSEGGAAYNEQFF
V: TRBV10-1
size: few

CDR3: CASSYDRDDQPQHF
V: TRBV6-5
size: .

CDR3: CASSPTLAGPVEQFF
V: TRBV18
size: .

CDR3: CASSVGPGNNQPQHF
V: TRBV9
size: .

CDR3: CASNKGKDGYTF
V: TRBV9
size: once

CDR3: CASSQGTATNEKLFF
V: TRBV4-3
size: .

CDR3: CASSQGGQGDGYTF
V: TRBV4-3
size: .

CDR3: CAWAGAGDVKAFF
V: TRBV30
size: .

CDR3: CASSVGGGNMNTEAFF
V: TRBV9
size: .

CDR3: CASSQAGTYNQPQHF
V: TRBV4-1
size: .

CDR3: CAIKEEWRGSYYGYTF
V: TRBV10-3
size: .

CDR3: CASSYSGGKHNEQFF
V: TRBV5-4
size: .

CDR3: CASSEASQGYGYTF
V: TRBV6-1
size: .

CDR3: CASSEGNRERAEAFF
V: TRBV6-1
size: .

CDR3: CASSPSDKPEAFF
V: TRBV18
size: .

CDR3: CASSFGWDRVIGTF
V: TRBV7-9
size: .

CDR3: CATGTPPWGALF
V: TRBV19
size: .

CDR3: CASSLARALYNEQFF
V: TRBV5-1
size: few

CDR3: CASSSGDRRLTEAFF
V: TRBV7-8
size: .

CDR3: CAWSVRQDTEAFF
V: TRBV30
size: .

CDR3: CSVLTSDSLTQYF
V: TRBV29-1
size: once

CDR3: CASSIGPGTYEQYF
V: TRBV19
size: .

CDR3: CASSVEGGLLTDTQYF
V: TRBV9
size: .

CDR3: CAWSVPGANNSPLHF
V: TRBV30
size: .

CDR3: CASSASSGGNYNEQFF
V: TRBV19
size: .

CDR3: CASSPYGAGSYEQYF
V: TRBV7-2
size: .

CDR3: CASSLVGGNTEAFF
V: TRBV5-1
size: .

CDR3: CASSPGGGDEKLFF
V: TRBV18
size: .

CDR3: CASSLVFLAYNEQFF
V: TRBV7-9
size: .

CDR3: CSATANYGYTF
V: TRBV29-1
size: .

CDR3: CAIGDRGSYEQYF
V: TRBV6-5
size: few

CDR3: CASSQLVGQGAFGYTF
V: TRBV4-1
size: .

CDR3: CAKGTGVAYGYTF
V: TRBV30
size: .

CDR3: CASSQPGLAGGLQFF
V: TRBV6-4
size: .

CDR3: CATGTGGRTEAFF
V: TRBV6-5
size: .

CDR3: CATSDPPRDRVFARPSYEQYF
V: TRBV24-1
size: .

CDR3: CASSPAGGTPAYEQYF
V: TRBV5-1
size: .

CDR3: CASSYLQGEDTEAFF
V: TRBV6-5
size: .

CDR3: CASSWVTGVNEQFF
V: TRBV28
size: .

CDR3: CASSTQGARLEAFF
V: TRBV3-1/TRBV3-2
size: once